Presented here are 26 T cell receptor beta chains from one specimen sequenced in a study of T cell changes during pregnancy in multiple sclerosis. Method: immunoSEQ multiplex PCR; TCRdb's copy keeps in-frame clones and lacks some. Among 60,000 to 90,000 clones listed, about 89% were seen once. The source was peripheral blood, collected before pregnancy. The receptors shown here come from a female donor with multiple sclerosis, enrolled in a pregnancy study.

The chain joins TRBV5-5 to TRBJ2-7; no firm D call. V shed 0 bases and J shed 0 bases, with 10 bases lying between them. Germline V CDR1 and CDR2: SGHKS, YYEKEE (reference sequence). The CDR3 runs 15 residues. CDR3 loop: CASSLAETYSYEQYF. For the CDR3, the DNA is TGTGCCAGCAGCTTGGCCGAGACTTACTCCTACGAGCAGTACTTC.

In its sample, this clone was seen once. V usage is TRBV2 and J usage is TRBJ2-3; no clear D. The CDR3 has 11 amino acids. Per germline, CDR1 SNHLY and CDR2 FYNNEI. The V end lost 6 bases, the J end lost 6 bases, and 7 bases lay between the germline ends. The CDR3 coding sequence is TGTGCCAGCAGGAAGAGGGATACGCAGTATTTT. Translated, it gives CASRKRDTQYF.

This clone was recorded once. The CDR3 DNA sequence: TGTGCCTCCTCGGGGAGGGGGATCTACGAGCAGTACTTC. It translates to CASSGRGIYEQYF. This chain uses TRBV25-1 with TRBJ2-7; a possible D gene is TRBD2 (7 bases). From germline, CDR1 is MGHDK and CDR2 SYGVNS. The V end lost 11 bases, the J end lost 3 bases, and 17 bases lay between the germline ends. The CDR3 covers 13 residues.

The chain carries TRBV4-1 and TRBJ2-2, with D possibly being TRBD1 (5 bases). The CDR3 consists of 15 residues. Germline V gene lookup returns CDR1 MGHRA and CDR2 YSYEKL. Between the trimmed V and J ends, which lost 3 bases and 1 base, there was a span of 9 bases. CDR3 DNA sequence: TGCGCCAGCAGCCAGAGGCAGGGGAACACCGGGGAGCTGTTTTTT. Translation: CASSQRQGNTGELFF.

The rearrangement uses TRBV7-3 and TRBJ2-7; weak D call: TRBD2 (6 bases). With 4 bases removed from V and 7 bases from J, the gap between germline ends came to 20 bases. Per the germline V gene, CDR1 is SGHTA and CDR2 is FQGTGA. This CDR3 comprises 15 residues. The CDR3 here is CASSSAGTYSDEQYF. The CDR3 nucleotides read TGTGCCAGCAGCTCTGCGGGGACGTATTCGGATGAGCAGTACTTC.

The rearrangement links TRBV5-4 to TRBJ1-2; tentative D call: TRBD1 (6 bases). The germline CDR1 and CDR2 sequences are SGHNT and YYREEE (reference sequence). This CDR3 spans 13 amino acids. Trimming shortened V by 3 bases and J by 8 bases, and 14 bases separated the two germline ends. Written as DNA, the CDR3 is TGTGCCAGCAGCTATGGGGGCCCGGACGGCTACACCTTC. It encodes CASSYGGPDGYTF.

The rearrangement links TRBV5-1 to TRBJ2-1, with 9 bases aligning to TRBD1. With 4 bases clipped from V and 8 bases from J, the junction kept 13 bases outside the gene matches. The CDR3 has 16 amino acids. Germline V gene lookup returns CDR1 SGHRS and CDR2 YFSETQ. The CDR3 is CASSLSGTGNSHEQFF. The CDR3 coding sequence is TGCGCCAGCAGCCTCTCCGGGACAGGGAATTCCCATGAGCAGTTCTTC.

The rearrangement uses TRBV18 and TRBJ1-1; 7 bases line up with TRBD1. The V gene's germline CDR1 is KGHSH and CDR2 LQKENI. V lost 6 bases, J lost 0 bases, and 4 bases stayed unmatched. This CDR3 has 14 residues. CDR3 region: CASSPTGVNTEAFF. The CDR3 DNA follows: TGTGCCAGCTCGCCTACAGGGGTGAACACTGAAGCTTTCTTT.

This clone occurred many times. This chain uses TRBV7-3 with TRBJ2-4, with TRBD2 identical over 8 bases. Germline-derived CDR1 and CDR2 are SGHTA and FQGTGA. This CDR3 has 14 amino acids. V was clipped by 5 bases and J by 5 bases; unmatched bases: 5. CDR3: CASSAAGGQNIQYF. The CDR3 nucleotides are TGTGCCAGCAGCGCGGCGGGGGGACAAAACATTCAGTACTTC. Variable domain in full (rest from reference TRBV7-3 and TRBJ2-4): GAGVSQTPSNKVTEKGKYVELRCDPISGHTALYWYRQSLGQGPEFLIYFQGTGAADDSGLPNDRFFAVRPEGSVSTLKIQRTERGDSAVYLCASSAAGGQNIQYFGAGTRLSVL.

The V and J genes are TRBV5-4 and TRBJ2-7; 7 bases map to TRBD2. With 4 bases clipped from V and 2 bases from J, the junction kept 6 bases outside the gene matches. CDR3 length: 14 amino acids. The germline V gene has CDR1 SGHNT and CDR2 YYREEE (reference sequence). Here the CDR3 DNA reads TGTGCCAGCAGCCTCCCGGGGGGACCCTACGAGCAGTACTTC. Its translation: CASSLPGGPYEQYF.

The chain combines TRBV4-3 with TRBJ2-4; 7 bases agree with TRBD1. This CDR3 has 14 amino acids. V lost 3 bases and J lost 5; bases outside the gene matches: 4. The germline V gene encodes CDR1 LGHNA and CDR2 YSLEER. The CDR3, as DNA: TGCGCCAGCAGCCAGAGACAGGGCGAAAACATTCAGTACTTC. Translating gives CASSQRQGENIQYF.

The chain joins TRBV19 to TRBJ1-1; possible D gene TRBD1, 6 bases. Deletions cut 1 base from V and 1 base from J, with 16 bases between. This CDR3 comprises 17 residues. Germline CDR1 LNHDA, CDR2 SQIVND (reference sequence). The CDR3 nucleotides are TGTGCCAGTAGTATAGTCGAGGGGGGGTTTCGGAACACTGAAGCTTTCTTT. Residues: CASSIVEGGFRNTEAFF.

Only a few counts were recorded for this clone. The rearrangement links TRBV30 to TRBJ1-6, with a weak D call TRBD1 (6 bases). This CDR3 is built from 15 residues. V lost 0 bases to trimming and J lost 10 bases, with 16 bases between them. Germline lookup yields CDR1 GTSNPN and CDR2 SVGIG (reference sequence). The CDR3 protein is CAWSVRQGSNSPLHF. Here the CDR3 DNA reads TGTGCCTGGAGTGTACGGCAGGGGTCTAACTCACCCCTCCACTTT.

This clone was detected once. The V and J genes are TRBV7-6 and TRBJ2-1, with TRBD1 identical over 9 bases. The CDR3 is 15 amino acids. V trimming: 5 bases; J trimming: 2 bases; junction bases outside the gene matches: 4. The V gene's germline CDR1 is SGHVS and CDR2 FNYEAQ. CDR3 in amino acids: CASSEQGATYNEQFF. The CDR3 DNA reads TGTGCCAGCAGCGAACAGGGGGCGACCTACAATGAGCAGTTCTTC.

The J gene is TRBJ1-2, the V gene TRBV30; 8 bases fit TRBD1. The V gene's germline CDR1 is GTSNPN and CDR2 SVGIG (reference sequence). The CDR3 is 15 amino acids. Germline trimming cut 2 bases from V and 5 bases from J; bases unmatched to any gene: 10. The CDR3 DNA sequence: TGTGCCTGGAGTCTATACCGGACAGGGCGTTATGGCTACACCTTC. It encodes CAWSLYRTGRYGYTF.

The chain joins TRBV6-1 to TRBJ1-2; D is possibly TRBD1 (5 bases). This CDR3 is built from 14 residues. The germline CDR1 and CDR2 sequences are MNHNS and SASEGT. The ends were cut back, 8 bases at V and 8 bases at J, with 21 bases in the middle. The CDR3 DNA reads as TGTGCCAGCGGGTGGGGCGGACCCACTGAAGGCTACACCTTC. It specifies CASGWGGPTEGYTF.

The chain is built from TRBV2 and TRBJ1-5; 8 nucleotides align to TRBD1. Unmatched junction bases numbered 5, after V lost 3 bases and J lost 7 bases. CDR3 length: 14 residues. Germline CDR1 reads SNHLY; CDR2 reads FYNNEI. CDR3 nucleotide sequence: TGTGCCAGCAGTGACCAGGGGGCAGGGCAGCCCCAGCATTTT. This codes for CASSDQGAGQPQHF.

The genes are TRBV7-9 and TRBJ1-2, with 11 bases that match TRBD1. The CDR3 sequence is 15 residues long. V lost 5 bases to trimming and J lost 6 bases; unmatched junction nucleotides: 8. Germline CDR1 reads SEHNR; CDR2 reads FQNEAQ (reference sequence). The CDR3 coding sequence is TGTGCCAGCAGCGCGGGACAGGGGGTAATTGATGGCTACACCTTC. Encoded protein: CASSAGQGVIDGYTF.

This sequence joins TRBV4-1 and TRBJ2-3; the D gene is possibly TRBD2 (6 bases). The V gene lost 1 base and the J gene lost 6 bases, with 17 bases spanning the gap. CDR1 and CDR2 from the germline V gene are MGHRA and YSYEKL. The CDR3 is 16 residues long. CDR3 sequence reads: CASSQGRGWGYDTQYF. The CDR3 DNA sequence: TGCGCCAGCAGCCAAGGGCGGGGCTGGGGGTACGATACGCAGTATTTT.

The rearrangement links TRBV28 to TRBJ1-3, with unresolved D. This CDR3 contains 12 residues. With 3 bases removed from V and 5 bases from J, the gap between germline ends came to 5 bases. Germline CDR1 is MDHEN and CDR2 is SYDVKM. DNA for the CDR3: TGTGCCAGCAGTTTCTCCCGAAACACCATATATTTT. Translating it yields CASSFSRNTIYF.

CDR3 DNA: TGTGCCAGCAGTTTTACCGGGACAGGTGACTACGAGCAGTACTTC. Amino acid sequence: CASSFTGTGDYEQYF. The genes are TRBV6-5 and TRBJ2-7, with 8 bases aligning to TRBD1. The CDR3 is 15 amino acids. Trimming cost V 4 bases and J 3 bases; bases outside gene matches: 8. Germline lookup yields CDR1 MNHEY and CDR2 SVGAGI.

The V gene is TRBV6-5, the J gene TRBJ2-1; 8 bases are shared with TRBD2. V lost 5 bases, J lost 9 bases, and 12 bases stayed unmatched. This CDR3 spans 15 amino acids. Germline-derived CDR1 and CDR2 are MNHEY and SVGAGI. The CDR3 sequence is CASSPTSGAGGEQFF. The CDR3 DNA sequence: TGTGCCAGCAGTCCTACGTCGGGGGCGGGGGGTGAGCAGTTCTTC.

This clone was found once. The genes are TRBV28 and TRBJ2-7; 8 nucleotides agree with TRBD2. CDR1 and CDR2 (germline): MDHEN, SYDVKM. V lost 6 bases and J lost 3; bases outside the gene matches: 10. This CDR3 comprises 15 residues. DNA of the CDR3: TGTGCCAGCAGCAAAGCGGGGGATCCTTTCTACGAGCAGTACTTC. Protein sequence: CASSKAGDPFYEQYF.

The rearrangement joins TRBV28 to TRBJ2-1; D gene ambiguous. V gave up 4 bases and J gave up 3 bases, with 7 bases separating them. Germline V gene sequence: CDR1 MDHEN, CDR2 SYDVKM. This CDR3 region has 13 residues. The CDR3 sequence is CASSSPFYNEQFF. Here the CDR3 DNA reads TGTGCCAGCAGTTCCCCGTTCTACAATGAGCAGTTCTTC.

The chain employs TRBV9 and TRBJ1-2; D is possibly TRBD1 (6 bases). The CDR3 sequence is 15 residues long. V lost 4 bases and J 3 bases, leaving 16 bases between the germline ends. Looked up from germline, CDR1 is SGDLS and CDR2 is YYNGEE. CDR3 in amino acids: CASSSRTGLDYGYTF. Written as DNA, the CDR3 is TGTGCCAGCAGCTCCCGAACAGGGTTGGACTATGGCTACACCTTC. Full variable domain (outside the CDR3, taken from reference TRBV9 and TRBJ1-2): DSGVTQTPKHLITATGQRVTLRCSPRSGDLSVYWYQQSLDQGLQFLIQYYNGEERAKGNILERFSAQQFPDLHSELNLSSLELGDSALYFCASSSRTGLDYGYTFGSGTRLTVV.

The DNA for the CDR3 is TGTGCCAGCAGCTCACTCGGGACAGCTAGGTCACCCCTCCACTTT. Its translation is CASSSLGTARSPLHF. The chain employs TRBV7-8 and TRBJ1-6; 7 bases are a match to TRBD1. The germline CDR1 and CDR2 sequences are SGHVS and FQNEAQ. The CDR3 has 15 amino acids. J lost 10 bases, V lost 4 bases, and 10 bases had no gene match.